The 27 T cell receptor beta chains listed next were all sequenced from one sample in a study of blood T cells in healthy people across ages. Then a second PCR, running about 6 to 12 cycles, was carried out with a sample-barcoded 5' primer and a J-beta primer mix. TCRdb re-derived calls from the 5' RACE reads in MiXCR, one entry per CDR3 protein. Of nearly 1 million distinct CDR3 sequences in the sample, 51% were seen once. Sequences were obtained from blood. The receptor source for this set is a woman aged 55-70 years in good health.

Only a few counts were recorded for this clonotype. The chain is built from TRBV27 and TRBJ2-7, with 7 bases matching TRBD2. The CDR3 length is 15 residues. The V segment lost 5 bases and the J segment 7 bases; nucleotides outside the gene matches: 14. CDR1 MNHEY and CDR2 SMNVEV come from the germline V gene (reference sequence). CDR3 sequence: CASSAGPGGLGEQYF. Here the CDR3 DNA reads TGTGCCAGCAGTGCGGGCCCGGGAGGCTTAGGGGAGCAGTACTTC.

In this sample, this clonotype turned up a few times. V usage is TRBV18 and J usage is TRBJ2-3, with D perhaps TRBD2 (5 bases). Germline values: CDR1 KGHSH, CDR2 LQKENI. The CDR3 totals 16 residues. The V end lost 3 bases, the J end lost 0 bases, and 13 bases lay between the germline ends. CDR3 coding DNA: TGTGCCAGCTCACCGCTGGCGGGCGGCAGCACAGATACGCAGTATTTT. Encoded protein: CASSPLAGGSTDTQYF.

The CDR3 DNA follows: TGTGCCTGGAGTCAGGTGTTCTCCTACGAGCAGTACTTC. Protein: CAWSQVFSYEQYF. The chain has TRBV30 and TRBJ2-7; no reliable D call. V was cut by 2 bases and J by 0 bases, with 8 bases left in between. CDR1 and CDR2 from the germline V gene are GTSNPN and SVGIG (reference sequence). The length of the CDR3 is 13 residues.

The chain has TRBV11-2 and TRBJ2-5; TRBD2 might be the D (6 bases). The CDR3 covers 15 residues. In germline, CDR1 is SGHAT, CDR2 FQNNGV. V gave up 3 bases and J gave up 5 bases, with 16 bases separating them. CDR3 loop: CASSFPWREAETQYF. CDR3 DNA: TGTGCCAGCAGCTTCCCTTGGAGGGAGGCTGAGACCCAGTACTTC.

J is TRBJ2-4 and V is TRBV6-2 or TRBV6-3; 10 bases line up with TRBD1. The J call may be mistaken, given a closer DNA end match to TRBJ2-7. The germline V gene encodes CDR1 MNHEY and CDR2 SVGEGT. This CDR3 spans 14 amino acids. The CDR3 spells CASSSGQGKHEQYF. Written as DNA, the CDR3 is TGTGCCAGCAGTTCGGGACAGGGGAAGCACGAGCAGTACTTC.

This clonotype was counted only a few times. The gene calls are TRBV9 and TRBJ2-5; 8 nucleotides line up with TRBD1. J lost 4 bases, V lost 2 bases, and 7 bases had no gene match. CDR3 length: 15 residues. Per germline, CDR1 SGDLS and CDR2 YYNGEE. CDR3 bases: TGTGCCAGCAGCGTCCGGGACAGGCAGGGAGAGACCCAGTACTTC. Translated, it gives CASSVRDRQGETQYF.

This chain joins TRBV30 and TRBJ2-1, with 8 bases aligning to TRBD2. CDR3 size: 14 residues. The ends lost 3 bases at V and 7 bases at J; junction bases unmatched: 8. Germline V gene lookup returns CDR1 GTSNPN and CDR2 SVGIG (reference sequence). The CDR3 here is CAWSKGLVGNEQFF. In DNA, the CDR3 is TGTGCCTGGAGCAAGGGACTAGTAGGTAATGAGCAGTTCTTC.

This clonotype was seen ten or more times. J is TRBJ2-7 and V is TRBV5-6; TRBD2 is a possible D gene (6 bases). The CDR3 runs 15 residues. Trimming stripped 2 bases from V and 0 bases from J, with 12 bases between. CDR1 is SGHDT, CDR2 YYEEEE, per germline. The CDR3 loop reads CASSFFGGASYEQYF. DNA for the CDR3: TGTGCCAGCAGCTTCTTTGGCGGGGCCTCCTACGAGCAGTACTTC.

A single count supports this clonotype. The junction shows a germline mismatch at one end, possibly a read error. CDR3 bases: TGTGCCAGCAGCCCGGGGGGGATCAAAAACACTCAGTACTTC. This gives the protein CASSPGGIKNTQYF. V gene TRBV6-5 combines with J gene TRBJ2-4; 8 bases are a match to TRBD2. Germline V CDR1 and CDR2: MNHEY, SVGAGI. CDR3 length: 14 residues.

This clonotype was observed a single time. The CDR3 sequence: CASSLGGTSVYNEQFF. The CDR3 region has the DNA TGTGCCAGCAGCTTAGGGGGGACTAGCGTATACAATGAGCAGTTCTTC. The chain carries TRBV7-2 and TRBJ2-1; 10 bases are shared with TRBD2. There are 16 residues in the CDR3. The J segment lost 4 bases and the V segment lost 1 base, leaving 4 bases of the junction unmatched. CDR1 SGHTA and CDR2 FQGNSA come from the germline V gene.

This rearrangement joins TRBV4-1 to TRBJ1-6, with D maybe TRBD1 (5 bases). CDR3 size: 16 residues. Between the trimmed V and J ends, which lost 0 bases and 0 bases, there was a span of 6 bases. Germline V gene data show CDR1 as MGHRA and CDR2 as YSYEKL. The CDR3 reads CASSQDGASYNSPLHF. For the CDR3, the DNA is TGCGCCAGCAGCCAAGACGGGGCCTCCTATAATTCACCCCTCCACTTT.

The rearrangement uses TRBV27 and TRBJ2-1, with 9 bases aligning to TRBD2. This CDR3 is 15 amino acids long. J gave up 8 bases and V 5 bases, and 10 bases lay outside the gene matches. Germline CDR1 reads MNHEY; CDR2 reads SMNVEV (reference sequence). In DNA, the CDR3 is TGTGCCAGCAGTCCCGGACTAGCGCGAGGGTATGAGCAGTTCTTC. Its translation is CASSPGLARGYEQFF.

A note on this clonotype: One end of the junction is discordant with germline, which a read error may explain. The chain combines TRBV27 with TRBJ2-7; the D is unclear. The germline gives CDR1 MNHEY, CDR2 SMNVEV (reference sequence). The length of the CDR3 is 16 residues. CDR3 sequence reads: CASSYTTLGSSYERYF. CDR3 bases: TGTGCCAGCAGTTACACGACTTTAGGTAGCTCCTACGAGCGGTACTTC.

The CDR3, as DNA: TGCAGTGCTAGAGGGAGCGGGACCGCCCGCACAGATACGCAGTATTTT. Its protein product is CSARGSGTARTDTQYF. The chain joins TRBV20-1 to TRBJ2-3, with 7 nucleotides matching TRBD2. J was trimmed by 1 base and V by 1 base; bases with no gene match: 8. Germline V gene lookup returns CDR1 DFQATT and CDR2 SNEGSKA (reference sequence). The CDR3 length is 16 residues.

V gene TRBV10-3 combines with J gene TRBJ1-5; D possibly corresponds to TRBD1 (5 bases). Germline CDR1 ENHRY, CDR2 SYGVKD. Trimming took off 8 bases at V and 2 bases at J, with 10 bases between the two ends. The CDR3 extends over 13 amino acids. CDR3 sequence: CAIAGKGNQPQHF. The CDR3 bases are TGTGCCATCGCAGGGAAGGGCAATCAGCCCCAGCATTTT.

The chain recombines TRBV27 with TRBJ1-2, with TRBD1 matching 7 bases. The germline gives CDR1 MNHEY, CDR2 SMNVEV (reference sequence). V lost 7 bases to trimming and J lost 8 bases; unmatched junction nucleotides: 13. This CDR3 region has 14 residues. The CDR3 protein is CASTSGTAQGGYTF. CDR3 in DNA: TGTGCCAGCACTAGCGGGACAGCCCAGGGGGGCTACACCTTC.

The chain couples TRBV20-1 to TRBJ2-1, with 9 positions matching TRBD2. The CDR3 runs 17 residues. Trimming cost V 0 bases and J 4 bases; bases outside gene matches: 10. Per germline, CDR1 DFQATT and CDR2 SNEGSKA (reference sequence). This CDR3 reads CSARDPQTSGFYNEQFF. The CDR3 nucleotides read TGCAGTGCTAGAGACCCACAGACTAGCGGCTTTTACAATGAGCAGTTCTTC.

This chain connects TRBV20-1 to TRBJ1-5; weak D call: TRBD1 (5 bases). Per germline, CDR1 DFQATT and CDR2 SNEGSKA (reference sequence). This CDR3 spans 15 amino acids. With 6 bases removed from V and 5 bases from J, the gap between germline ends came to 20 bases. CDR3 sequence (DNA): TGCAGTGCCCCATTGGGGGAGAGGGGCGATCAGCCCCAGCATTTT. Translating gives CSAPLGERGDQPQHF.

The chain carries TRBV2 and TRBJ1-2; D is undetermined. This CDR3 has 16 amino acids. Trimming shortened V by 2 bases and J by 0 bases, and 13 bases separated the two germline ends. Per germline, CDR1 SNHLY and CDR2 FYNNEI. CDR3 residues: CASSELGQMPNYGYTF. CDR3 coding DNA: TGTGCCAGCAGTGAACTGGGCCAGATGCCTAACTATGGCTACACCTTC.

The CDR3 is CASSSLAGGLRNNEQFF. CDR3 nucleotides: TGTGCCAGCAGTTCTCTAGCGGGAGGGCTAAGGAACAATGAGCAGTTCTTC. The V gene is TRBV6-2 or TRBV6-3, the J gene TRBJ2-1; 12 bases line up with TRBD2. Germline lookup yields CDR1 MNHEY and CDR2 SVGEGT. V lost 4 bases, J lost 5 bases, and 9 bases stayed unmatched. The CDR3 totals 17 residues.

As to this clonotype: An end of the junction differs from the germline gene, which may be a read error. V is TRBV6-5 and J is TRBJ2-5, with a weak D call TRBD1 (5 bases). The CDR3 consists of 15 residues. Germline V gives CDR1 MNHEY, CDR2 SVGAGI. The CDR3 loop reads CVSSYNQGREETQYF. Here the CDR3 DNA reads TGTGTCAGCAGTTACAACCAGGGCAGGGAAGAGACCCAGTACTTC.

V usage is TRBV28 and J usage is TRBJ2-3; 9 bases are a match to TRBD2. The germline V gene has CDR1 MDHEN and CDR2 SYDVKM. With 6 bases clipped from V and 3 bases from J, the junction kept 4 bases outside the gene matches. The CDR3 is 14 amino acids. CDR3 sequence (DNA): TGTGCCAGCAGCCCTAGCGGGACAACAGATACGCAGTATTTT. Protein: CASSPSGTTDTQYF.

The chain has TRBV2 and TRBJ2-6, with 7 bases aligning to TRBD1. The CDR3 runs to 17 residues. CDR1 and CDR2 from the germline V gene are SNHLY and FYNNEI. The V segment lost 3 bases and the J segment 0 bases; nucleotides outside the gene matches: 5. CDR3 sequence reads: CASSDEGARSGANVLTF. Here the CDR3 DNA reads TGTGCCAGCAGTGACGAGGGGGCACGCTCTGGGGCCAACGTCCTGACTTTC.

The chain uses TRBV4-3 and TRBJ2-7; 7 nucleotides align to TRBD1. Trimming at V came to 0 bases and at J to 2 bases, leaving 10 bases not matched to a gene. CDR1 is LGHNA, CDR2 YSLEER, per germline. This CDR3 comprises 17 residues. The CDR3 DNA sequence: TGCGCCAGCAGCCAAGAAAGCCCCGGGACAGAAGCCTACGAGCAGTACTTC. Its translation: CASSQESPGTEAYEQYF.

The rearrangement joins TRBV2 to TRBJ2-7; 8 nucleotides line up with TRBD2. With the DNA end fitting TRBJ2-1 better, the J assignment may be wrong. The CDR3 extends over 15 amino acids. Germline assignment: CDR1 SNHLY and CDR2 FYNNEI. DNA for the CDR3: TGTGCCAGCAGTGAAGTGCTAGCGGGTGCCAATGAGCAGTTCTTC. Protein: CASSEVLAGANEQFF.

This clonotype was observed a few times. A read error is possible here, since a much larger clone lies one base away. The chain carries TRBV12-3 or TRBV12-4 and TRBJ2-5; D remains unclear. The CDR3 consists of 14 residues. CDR3 in DNA: TGTGCCAGCAGGTTAGGGCAGACCCAAGAGACCCAGTACTTC. It specifies CASRLGQTQETQYF.

V and J are TRBV7-6 and TRBJ2-7; D remains ambiguous. This CDR3 has 14 amino acids. Germline loops: CDR1 SGHVS, CDR2 FNYEAQ. The ends were cut back, 3 bases at V and 0 bases at J, with 9 bases in the middle. CDR3 residues: CASSLSRSSYEQYF. CDR3 sequence (DNA): TGTGCCAGCAGCTTGTCGAGGAGCTCCTACGAGCAGTACTTC.